This T cell receptor (beta chain) was profiled in a study of monozygotic twins with inflammatory bowel disease. Study-wide findings and caveats: By inverse Simpson index, TCRbeta diversity was lower in IBD patients than in healthy co-twins. The authors could not tell different T cell subtypes apart.

TCRdb re-called the 5' RACE reads and gives one entry per CDR3 protein, without DNA. The table gives 160,000 or so distinct CDR3 sequences; the top ten clones make up 2% to 3% of it. Notes on this clonotype: Its antigen is as yet unknown.

CDR3 length: 14 residues. Germline V lookup: CDR1 SGHKS, CDR2 YYEKEE (reference sequence). Sequencing used blood. The sequence derives from a human donor with ulcerative colitis or Crohn's disease, or a healthy co-twin of an affected twin (not recorded which). J is TRBJ1-5 and V is TRBV5-5. The CDR3 is CASSLVTGNQPQHF.